This T cell receptor (beta chain) emerged from a study of blood T cells in healthy people across ages. Study results and limitations: Age brought a roughly linear fall in TCR beta diversity measured per million T cells.

This clonotype has just a few counts. Its antigen remains unknown. Primed by a sample-barcoded 5' primer and a J-beta primer mix, a second PCR proceeded for 7 to 11 cycles. Each of the cDNA molecules was tagged by a template-switch adaptor with 12 random nucleotides. TCRdb used MiXCR to reprocess the 5' RACE reads, holding one entry per CDR3 protein. The repertoire has roughly 900,000 distinct CDR3 sequences, 40% to 60% of them found once; the top ten carry about an eighth. Per the germline V gene, CDR1 is SGHTA and CDR2 is FQGNSA. This CDR3 is 9 amino acids long. Trimming removed 4 bases at V and 5 bases at J, with 0 bases between.

Input material: blood. This rearrangement joins TRBV7-2 to TRBJ2-7; D unresolved. This clonotype was sampled from a man younger than 45 in good health. The CDR3 reads CASSYEQYF. CDR3 coding DNA: TGTGCCAGCAGCTACGAGCAGTACTTC. The full variable domain, completed using reference TRBV7-2 and TRBJ2-7, is GAGVSQSPSNKVTEKGKDVELRCDPISGHTALYWYRQSLGQGLEFLIYFQGNSAPDKSGLPSDRFSAERTGGSVSTLTIQRTQQEDSAVYLCASSYEQYFGPGTRLTVT.